This entry lists 30 T cell receptor beta chains sequenced from one sample in a study of CD8+ T cells in alopecia areata. Extraction of RNA preceded its reverse transcription into cDNA, which served as the sequencing template. Repertoires were generated with immunoSEQ multiplex PCR, while TCRdb's copy carries only in-frame clones and drops some. This table holds over 150,000 clones, roughly 65% found once. The input for sequencing was CD4+ T cells sorted from blood, taken at week 0. These receptors all stem from a human donor with alopecia areata.

This clone was seen at least ten times. The rearrangement joins TRBV5-1 to TRBJ1-2; D unresolved. The CDR3 consists of 14 residues. CDR1 is SGHRS, CDR2 YFSETQ, per germline. The germline V and J ends were trimmed by 6 bases and 2 bases, with 14 bases remaining between them. In DNA form, the CDR3 reads TGCGCCAGCAACTCTGGTTTACAGAACTATGGCTACACCTTC. This encodes CASNSGLQNYGYTF. Full variable domain (rest looked up from reference TRBV5-1 and TRBJ1-2): KAGVTQTPRYLIKTRGQQVTLSCSPISGHRSVSWYQQTPGQGLQFLFEYFSETQRNKGNFPGRFSGRQFSNSRSEMNVSTLELGDSALYLCASNSGLQNYGYTFGSGTRLTVV.

The CDR3 DNA reads TGTGCCACCAGCAGAGATCTCGGACAGAAGGCGAATGAGCAGTTCTTC. Amino acid sequence: CATSRDLGQKANEQFF. The chain is built from TRBV15 and TRBJ2-1, with a possible D match to TRBD1 (6 bases). Trimming left V 0 bases short and J 7 bases short, with 16 bases between. The germline gives CDR1 LNHNV, CDR2 YYDKDF (reference sequence). This CDR3 is 16 amino acids long. Full variable domain (remainder filled in from reference TRBV15 and TRBJ2-1): DAMVIQNPRYQVTQFGKPVTLSCSQTLNHNVMYWYQQKSSQAPKLLFHYYDKDFNNEADTPDNFQSRRPNTSFCFLDIRSPGLGDTAMYLCATSRDLGQKANEQFFGPGTRLTVL.

This clone occurred a few times. The chain carries TRBV29-1 and TRBJ1-2; a weak D match, TRBD1 (5 bases). Germline lookup yields CDR1 SQVTM and CDR2 ANQGSEA. This CDR3 is 13 amino acids long. V was clipped by 2 bases and J by 5 bases, with 12 bases between them. CDR3 sequence (DNA): TGCAGCGTTGAAAGACCAGGGCCTTATGGCTACACCTTC. Protein sequence: CSVERPGPYGYTF.

The chain uses TRBV29-1 and TRBJ2-1; D perhaps matches TRBD2 (5 bases). The CDR3 length is 14 residues. Trimming cost V 3 bases and J 6 bases, with 15 bases left between them. The germline gives CDR1 SQVTM, CDR2 ANQGSEA. CDR3 DNA: TGCAGCGTTGATAGCGACGGATTCCGCAATGAGCAGTTCTTC. As protein: CSVDSDGFRNEQFF.

The chain couples TRBV7-2 to TRBJ2-1; no reliable D call. The CDR3 has 10 residues. CDR1 SGHTA and CDR2 FQGNSA come from the germline V gene. Trimming took off 8 bases at V and 7 bases at J, with 6 bases between the two ends. The CDR3 DNA sequence: TGTGCCAGCTTTGGGAATGAGCAGTTCTTC. It is translated as CASFGNEQFF.

The chain joins TRBV27 to TRBJ2-5, with 10 bases matching TRBD1. CDR1 MNHEY and CDR2 SMNVEV come from the germline V gene (reference sequence). V trimming: 5 bases; J trimming: 5 bases; junction bases outside the gene matches: 5. The CDR3 contains 14 residues. The CDR3 here is CASSDRGPVETQYF. CDR3 coding DNA: TGTGCCAGCAGTGACAGGGGGCCTGTTGAGACCCAGTACTTC.

This clone showed up just a few times. The J gene is TRBJ2-7, the V gene TRBV29-1; TRBD1 aligns across 7 bases. Germline loops: CDR1 SQVTM, CDR2 ANQGSEA. Germline trimming cut 5 bases from V and 2 bases from J; bases unmatched to any gene: 12. The CDR3 loop spans 15 amino acids. The CDR3 spells CSVWVGDRVAYEQYF. DNA of the CDR3: TGCAGCGTTTGGGTAGGAGACAGGGTGGCCTACGAGCAGTACTTC.

Turning to this clone: At one end the junction does not follow the germline gene, possibly because of a read error. This chain connects TRBV27 to TRBJ2-5; D is unresolved. Germline V gives CDR1 MNHEY, CDR2 SMNVEV (reference sequence). The CDR3 consists of 13 residues. The CDR3 sequence: CASSLSKKETRYF. The CDR3 DNA reads TGTGCCAGCAGTTTATCCAAGAAAGAGACCCGGTACTTC.

A few counts support this clone. The chain links TRBV19 to TRBJ2-3, with 12 bases identical to TRBD2. Germline-derived CDR1 and CDR2 are LNHDA and SQIVND (reference sequence). The CDR3 has 14 amino acids. J was trimmed by 7 bases and V by 5 bases; bases with no gene match: 4. The CDR3 spells CASSLAGGLNTQYF. In DNA form, the CDR3 reads TGTGCCAGTAGTCTAGCGGGGGGGCTGAATACGCAGTATTTT.

V and J are TRBV7-2 and TRBJ2-1; D gene unclear. Trimming pared 5 bases from V and 7 bases from J, leaving 9 bases between. Germline V CDR1 and CDR2: SGHTA, FQGNSA. The CDR3 totals 12 residues. The CDR3 DNA reads TGTGCCAGCAGCCTTAGCCGGAATGAGCAGTTCTTC. Amino acids: CASSLSRNEQFF.

V and J are TRBV6-6 and TRBJ2-2, with D unresolved. The CDR3 has 13 amino acids. The V end lost 7 bases, the J end lost 2 bases, and 8 bases lay between the germline ends. Germline-derived CDR1 and CDR2 are MNHNY and SVGAGI (reference sequence). This CDR3 is CASTLPNTGELFF. The CDR3 DNA reads TGTGCCAGCACTCTCCCTAACACCGGGGAGCTGTTTTTT.

The chain combines TRBV29-1 with TRBJ2-1; no definite D call. V lost 4 bases to trimming and J lost 4 bases, with 11 bases between them. From germline, CDR1 is SQVTM and CDR2 ANQGSEA. CDR3 length: 13 amino acids. CDR3 region: CSVGDTLYNEQFF. The CDR3 DNA reads as TGCAGCGTTGGAGACACTCTATACAATGAGCAGTTCTTC.

This clone was seen only a few times. The gene calls are TRBV7-2 and TRBJ2-7, with D unresolved. CDR1 is SGHTA, CDR2 FQGNSA, per germline. This CDR3 is built from 11 residues. The V end lost 6 bases, the J end lost 5 bases, and 8 bases lay between the germline ends. CDR3 protein: CASSSEHEQYF. The CDR3 DNA sequence: TGTGCCAGCAGTTCGGAGCACGAGCAGTACTTC.

Remarks on this clone: The sample holds other DNA sequences that translate to the same CDR3. This chain joins TRBV29-1 and TRBJ2-7; no clear D gene. Germline V gives CDR1 SQVTM, CDR2 ANQGSEA. Trimming left V 5 bases short and J 1 base short, with 9 bases between. The CDR3 extends over 12 amino acids. The CDR3 sequence: CSVQTPSYEQYF. DNA of the CDR3: TGCAGCGTTCAAACACCTTCCTACGAGCAGTACTTC.

This clone came up a few times. This sequence joins TRBV7-9 and TRBJ2-1; 7 positions match TRBD1. The CDR3 runs 14 residues. Germline V gives CDR1 SEHNR, CDR2 FQNEAQ (reference sequence). After removal of 0 bases from V and 8 bases from J, the junction contained 4 bases not matched to a gene. CDR3 DNA sequence: TGTGCCAGCAGCTTAGCCCTACAGGGGTATGAGCAGTTCTTC. Amino acids: CASSLALQGYEQFF. The entire variable domain, with the rest obtained from reference TRBV7-9 and TRBJ2-1, is as follows: DTGVSQNPRHKITKRGQNVTFRCDPISEHNRLYWYRQTLGQGPEFLTYFQNEAQLEKSRLLSDRFSAERPKGSFSTLEIQRTEQGDSAMYLCASSLALQGYEQFFGPGTRLTVL.

The rearrangement uses TRBV29-1 and TRBJ1-1, with D maybe TRBD1 (6 bases). V gave up 3 bases and J gave up 2 bases, with 16 bases separating them. Germline lookup yields CDR1 SQVTM and CDR2 ANQGSEA. The CDR3 length is 15 residues. For the CDR3, the DNA is TGCAGCGTTGATTTGGGAAACAGGGCAAACACTGAAGCTTTCTTT. It is translated as CSVDLGNRANTEAFF.

V and J are TRBV5-6 and TRBJ1-3; D perhaps matches TRBD1 (5 bases). With the DNA end fitting TRBJ2-2 better, the J assignment may be wrong. The germline CDR1 and CDR2 sequences are SGHDT and YYEEEE. The CDR3 spans 14 residues. The CDR3 DNA is TGTGCCAGCAGACTTGGACAGAACACCGGGGAGCTGTTTTTT. The encoded protein is CASRLGQNTGELFF.

This chain uses TRBV12-5 with TRBJ1-5; D uncertain. Germline CDR1 reads LGHNT; CDR2 reads FRNRAP. Deletions cut 2 bases from V and 6 bases from J, with 5 bases between. The CDR3 runs 12 residues. CDR3 loop: CASGLFGQPQHF. CDR3 sequence (DNA): TGTGCTAGTGGTTTGTTCGGTCAGCCCCAGCATTTT.

There are a few counts of this clone. The chain has TRBV27 and TRBJ1-2; D may be TRBD1 (6 bases). CDR3 size: 15 residues. Trimming took 3 bases from V and 4 from J, leaving 15 bases between them. The germline V gene has CDR1 MNHEY and CDR2 SMNVEV (reference sequence). DNA of the CDR3: TGTGCCAGCAGTTTTAGGGGGGCCGATTCCTATGGCTACACCTTC. Translation gives CASSFRGADSYGYTF.

Only one count was recorded for this clone. V is TRBV29-1 and J is TRBJ2-3; the match to TRBD1 covers 7 bases. This CDR3 spans 14 amino acids. The trim removed 7 bases at V and 0 bases at J, leaving 7 bases unmatched. CDR1 SQVTM and CDR2 ANQGSEA come from the germline V gene. This CDR3 is CSARQGTSTDTQYF. The CDR3 nucleotides read TGCAGCGCCAGACAGGGCACTAGCACAGATACGCAGTATTTT.

The chain couples TRBV7-8 to TRBJ2-5; D gene unclear. The CDR3 length is 11 residues. Germline V gene sequence: CDR1 SGHVS, CDR2 FQNEAQ. Trimming shortened V by 4 bases and J by 4 bases, and 4 bases separated the two germline ends. For the CDR3, the DNA is TGTGCCAGCAGCTCGGGAGAGACCCAGTACTTC. Amino acid sequence: CASSSGETQYF.

This sequence joins TRBV15 and TRBJ2-5, with D possibly being TRBD2 (5 bases). This CDR3 is 15 amino acids long. The V gene's germline CDR1 is LNHNV and CDR2 YYDKDF (reference sequence). V was pared by 6 bases and J by 5 bases, with 19 bases between. The DNA of the CDR3 is TGTGCCACCAGTCAAACCGGGCCCCGAGGGGAGACCCAGTACTTC. Amino acids: CATSQTGPRGETQYF.

This sequence joins TRBV29-1 and TRBJ2-7, with 11 bases aligning to TRBD1. Germline V lookup: CDR1 SQVTM, CDR2 ANQGSEA. The CDR3 length is 15 residues. V lost 6 bases, J lost 7 bases, and 14 bases stayed unmatched. The CDR3 region is CSVLRYGQGAEEQYF. As DNA, the CDR3 is TGCAGCGTCCTGAGGTATGGACAGGGGGCTGAAGAGCAGTACTTC.

The chain recombines TRBV6-5 with TRBJ1-5; TRBD1 matches at 9 bases. This CDR3 is built from 14 residues. Germline V gene sequence: CDR1 MNHEY, CDR2 SVGAGI. Trimming cost V 5 bases and J 4 bases; bases outside gene matches: 3. CDR3 DNA: TGTGCCAGCAGTAGAGGACAGGGGAATCAGCCCCAGCATTTT. Its protein product is CASSRGQGNQPQHF.

The genes are TRBV30 and TRBJ2-1, with D possibly matching TRBD2 (7 bases). V was shortened by 0 bases and J by 6 bases, with 15 bases between the two germline ends. Germline V gene lookup returns CDR1 GTSNPN and CDR2 SVGIG (reference sequence). The CDR3 has 15 residues. The CDR3 DNA is TGTGCCTGGAGTGTACGGGGGGCCATGGTCAATGAGCAGTTCTTC. Its protein is CAWSVRGAMVNEQFF.

J is TRBJ2-5 and V is TRBV27; TRBD1 aligns across 7 bases. The germline CDR1 and CDR2 sequences are MNHEY and SMNVEV (reference sequence). The V and J ends lost 6 bases and 0 bases, in that order; junction bases with no gene match: 7. This CDR3 is built from 15 residues. The CDR3 DNA follows: TGTGCCAGCAGGAGGGGGCTGGGGTACCAAGAGACCCAGTACTTC. Translating gives CASRRGLGYQETQYF.

This clone was seen more than once but under ten times. This chain connects TRBV9 to TRBJ1-2; 8 bases line up with TRBD1. The V and J ends lost 0 bases and 6 bases, in that order; junction bases with no gene match: 10. Germline V gene sequence: CDR1 SGDLS, CDR2 YYNGEE. The CDR3 extends over 16 amino acids. The DNA for the CDR3 is TGTGCCAGCAGCGTAGCTCTAGGACAGGGTCTTGATGGCTACACCTTC. This encodes CASSVALGQGLDGYTF.

The chain carries TRBV4-3 and TRBJ2-1; 7 bases line up with TRBD2. The CDR3 loop spans 17 amino acids. Germline V CDR1 and CDR2: LGHNA, YSLEER. Trimming cost V 0 bases and J 3 bases; bases outside gene matches: 8. The CDR3 region is CASSQDLGRGSYNEQFF. The CDR3 region has the DNA TGCGCCAGCAGCCAAGATCTAGGGCGGGGGAGCTACAATGAGCAGTTCTTC.

The rearrangement uses TRBV6-6 and TRBJ2-3, with a possible D match to TRBD1 (6 bases). The CDR3 has 16 residues. The germline V gene has CDR1 MNHNY and CDR2 SVGAGI (reference sequence). Trimming took 5 bases from V and 1 from J, leaving 16 bases between them. In DNA, the CDR3 is TGTGCCAGCAGTCCCCCGACCAGACAGGGCACAGATACGCAGTATTTT. Amino acid sequence: CASSPPTRQGTDTQYF.

The CDR3 here is CASSRSGQPQHF. CDR3 DNA sequence: TGTGCCAGCAGTAGGAGTGGTCAGCCCCAGCATTTT. J is TRBJ1-5 and V is TRBV25-1; D not resolved. The V end lost 5 bases, the J end lost 6 bases, and 8 bases lay between the germline ends. The CDR3 sequence is 12 residues long. Germline assignment: CDR1 MGHDK and CDR2 SYGVNS.